The source of this TCR beta chain is a study of cytomegalovirus exposure and HLA in healthy donors. Primers included in the PCR were 60 Vbeta and 13 Jbeta primers. Using immunoSEQ multiplex PCR, the repertoire was profiled, and TCRdb retains in-frame clones only, with some absent. Its table lists some 120,000 clones. Sequencing was carried out using PBMCs. The source of this sequence is a man aged 18 to 29 in good health and CMV-seronegative.

The CDR3 coding sequence is TGTGCCAGCAGCTTGGTGACCCACAGGGCAGGGCCCACCTACGAGCAGTACTTC. Encoded protein: CASSLVTHRAGPTYEQYF. The chain joins TRBV5-6 to TRBJ2-7; D is perhaps TRBD1 (6 bases). V gave up 0 bases and J gave up 2 bases, with 21 bases separating them. Germline CDR1 is SGHDT and CDR2 is YYEEEE. The CDR3 runs to 18 residues.